Many counts were recorded for the clone carrying this TCR beta chain. Antigen specificity is unknown. The data belong to a study of T cells in Graves' hyperthyroidism and ophthalmopathy. The germline CDR1 and CDR2 sequences are MNHEY and SMNVEV (reference sequence). The CDR3 has 15 residues. The J segment lost 4 bases and the V segment lost 5 bases, leaving 7 bases of the junction unmatched. Findings of the study overall: Progression to ophthalmopathy was predicted a median of 6.5 months early. Stable hyperthyroidism was separated from ophthalmopathy by a model based on 13 V-J features.

RNA transcripts provided the source from which TCR beta CDR3 regions were amplified. A first-round RT-PCR of the TCR CDR3 used the HTBI primer set. MiXCR was run by TCRdb on the multiplex PCR reads, yielding one entry per CDR3 protein. The sample contains 220,000 or so distinct CDR3 sequences, about a sixth of which appear only once. Ophthalmopathy patients had moderate-to-severe active disease, CAS ≥3, NOSPECS ≥4, and disease duration under 3 months. Sample: blood. The chain combines TRBV27 with TRBJ2-7, with 11 bases that match TRBD1. The sequence was obtained from a woman aged 18-35 years with Graves' ophthalmopathy. For the CDR3, the DNA is TGTGCCAGCAGTACGAAGGACAGGGGGCCTTACGAGCAGTACTTC. Amino acids: CASSTKDRGPYEQYF.